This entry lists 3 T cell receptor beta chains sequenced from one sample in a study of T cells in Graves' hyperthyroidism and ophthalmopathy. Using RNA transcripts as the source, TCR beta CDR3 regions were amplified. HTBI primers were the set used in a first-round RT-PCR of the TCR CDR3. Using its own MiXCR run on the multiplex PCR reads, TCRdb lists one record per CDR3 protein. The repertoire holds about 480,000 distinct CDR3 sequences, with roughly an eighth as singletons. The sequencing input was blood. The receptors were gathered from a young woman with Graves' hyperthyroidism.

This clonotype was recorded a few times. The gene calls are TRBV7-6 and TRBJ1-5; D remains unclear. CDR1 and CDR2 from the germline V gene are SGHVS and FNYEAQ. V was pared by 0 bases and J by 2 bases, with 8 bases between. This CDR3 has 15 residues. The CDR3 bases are TGTGCCAGCAGCTTAGCACAAGGAGGCAATCAGCCCCAGCATTTT. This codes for CASSLAQGGNQPQHF.

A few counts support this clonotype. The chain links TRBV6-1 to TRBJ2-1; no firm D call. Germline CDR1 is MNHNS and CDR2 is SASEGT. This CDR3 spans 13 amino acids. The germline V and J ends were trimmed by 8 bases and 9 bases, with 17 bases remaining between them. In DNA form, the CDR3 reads TGTGCCAGCGCCCCCCTCGGCTACGTTGAGCAGTTCTTC. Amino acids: CASAPLGYVEQFF.

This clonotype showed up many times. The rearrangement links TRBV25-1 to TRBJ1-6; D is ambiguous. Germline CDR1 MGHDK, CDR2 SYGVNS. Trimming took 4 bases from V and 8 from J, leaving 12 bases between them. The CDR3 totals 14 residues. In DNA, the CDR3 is TGTGCCAGCAGTGTTGGGCGCGAGGATTCACCCCTCCACTTT. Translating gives CASSVGREDSPLHF.